Below, one T cell receptor beta chain is given with its context. The record originates from a study of blood T cell repertoires in COVID-19. Under the authors' procedure: Counts of nucleated cells, estimated from reference gene primer amplification, were obtained. The assay was immunoSEQ multiplex PCR, and TCRdb's table has in-frame clones only and misses some. D and trimming were read from the DNA, whereas the V and J calls and clone size are those reported in that table. Of some 83,000 clones listed, approximately 90% were seen once; the top ten hold about 5.3%. After removal of 0 bases from V and 8 bases from J, the junction contained 10 bases not matched to a gene. This CDR3 spans 16 amino acids. Germline CDR1 reads SGDLS; CDR2 reads YYNGEE.

The sequence derives from a woman over 75 with active or convalescent COVID-19. Sequencing used peripheral blood. The rearrangement joins TRBV9 to TRBJ2-1, with 8 bases identical to TRBD1. In nucleotides, the CDR3 is TGTGCCAGCAGCGTAGCTGGACAGGGAGGAAAGCATGAGCAGTTCTTC. Amino acid sequence: CASSVAGQGGKHEQFF.